Shown below are 31 T cell receptor beta chains from a single sample sequenced in a study of T cell responses to AZD1222 COVID-19 vaccine. Assay used: immunoSEQ multiplex PCR; TCRdb lists only in-frame clones, some missing. Of under 170,000 clones in the sample, 90% to 95% were seen once. Sequencing used peripheral blood, obtained on day 0 of AZD1222 vaccination. These receptors originate from an adult in good health.

The rearrangement uses TRBV5-1 and TRBJ2-7; D remains unclear. There are 12 residues in the CDR3. The germline CDR1 and CDR2 sequences are SGHRS and YFSETQ. The V gene lost 4 bases and the J gene lost 3 bases, with 8 bases spanning the gap. CDR3 region: CASSRLLYEQYV. CDR3 coding DNA: TGCGCCAGCAGCCGACTCCTCTACGAGCAGTACGTC.

This chain connects TRBV2 to TRBJ1-6; D perhaps matches TRBD1 (5 bases). Trimming shortened V by 9 bases and J by 6 bases, and 12 bases separated the two germline ends. CDR3 length: 13 residues. Germline V lookup: CDR1 SNHLY, CDR2 FYNNEI. The CDR3 bases are TGTGCCAGGGCCCACGGGGCTAATTCACCCCTCCACTTT. Protein: CARAHGANSPLHF.

V gene TRBV7-6 combines with J gene TRBJ2-1; TRBD1 matches 8 bases. Germline V gene data show CDR1 as SGHVS and CDR2 as FNYEAQ. The CDR3 consists of 18 residues. The V segment lost 6 bases and the J segment 1 base; nucleotides outside the gene matches: 14. The CDR3 protein is CASSQNRGASASYNEQFF. Here the CDR3 DNA reads TGTGCCAGCAGTCAAAACAGGGGGGCGTCCGCGTCCTACAATGAGCAGTTCTTC. Using reference TRBV7-6 and TRBJ2-1 for the parts outside the CDR3, the full variable domain is GAGVSQSPRYKVTKRGQDVALRCDPISGHVSLYWYRQALGQGPEFLTYFNYEAQQDKSGLPNDRFSAERPEGSISTLTIQRTEQRDSAMYRCASSQNRGASASYNEQFFGPGTRLTVL.

In regard to this clone: This CDR3 is also generated by other DNA sequences in the sample. The chain is built from TRBV20-1 and TRBJ1-3; no definite D call. Germline V gene sequence: CDR1 DFQATT, CDR2 SNEGSKA (reference sequence). This CDR3 spans 11 amino acids. Trimming took off 6 bases at V and 1 base at J, with 4 bases between the two ends. The CDR3 DNA is TGCAGTGCGGTTTCTGGAAACACCATATATTTT. Amino acids: CSAVSGNTIYF.

The chain employs TRBV9 and TRBJ2-1; a possible D gene is TRBD2 (6 bases). V gave up 0 bases and J gave up 4 bases, with 14 bases separating them. The V gene's germline CDR1 is SGDLS and CDR2 YYNGEE. There are 16 residues in the CDR3. CDR3: CASSVVPAGTYNEQFF. Written as DNA, the CDR3 is TGTGCCAGCAGCGTAGTGCCAGCGGGCACATACAATGAGCAGTTCTTC.

The chain links TRBV7-2 to TRBJ1-6, with 8 bases lining up with TRBD1. V gave up 6 bases and J gave up 0 bases; unmatched junction bases: 7. The CDR3 sequence is 17 residues long. Germline V gives CDR1 SGHTA, CDR2 FQGNSA. CDR3 sequence reads: CASRQGAERSYNSPLHF. In DNA, the CDR3 is TGTGCCAGCAGGCAGGGGGCCGAACGCTCCTATAATTCACCCCTCCACTTT. The full variable domain, its missing parts supplied by reference TRBV7-2 and TRBJ1-6, is GAGVSQSPSNKVTEKGKDVELRCDPISGHTALYWYRQSLGQGLEFLIYFQGNSAPDKSGLPSDRFSAERTGGSVSTLTIQRTQQEDSAVYLCASRQGAERSYNSPLHFGNGTRLTVT.

The chain has TRBV5-1 and TRBJ2-3; 10 bases map to TRBD2. Germline assignment: CDR1 SGHRS and CDR2 YFSETQ. J was trimmed by 6 bases and V by 3 bases; bases with no gene match: 13. This CDR3 is built from 17 residues. The chain's CDR3 is CASSSAVRAGGSDTQYF. The CDR3 DNA sequence: TGCGCCAGCAGCTCGGCGGTGCGAGCGGGAGGGTCCGATACGCAGTATTTT. The full variable domain, its missing parts supplied by reference TRBV5-1 and TRBJ2-3, is KAGVTQTPRYLIKTRGQQVTLSCSPISGHRSVSWYQQTPGQGLQFLFEYFSETQRNKGNFPGRFSGRQFSNSRSEMNVSTLELGDSALYLCASSSAVRAGGSDTQYFGPGTRLTVL.

The J gene is TRBJ1-4, the V gene TRBV28; D uncertain. V lost 8 bases, J lost 3 bases, and 10 bases lay in between. Germline V gives CDR1 MDHEN, CDR2 SYDVKM. The CDR3 is 13 residues long. The CDR3 reads CASQFYANEKLFF. The CDR3 bases are TGTGCCAGCCAATTCTACGCTAATGAAAAACTGTTTTTT. Full variable domain (remainder filled in from reference TRBV28 and TRBJ1-4): DVKVTQSSRYLVKRTGEKVFLECVQDMDHENMFWYRQDPGLGLRLIYFSYDVKMKEKGDIPEGYSVSREKKERFSLILESASTNQTSMYLCASQFYANEKLFFGSGTQLSVL.

The V call is TRBV5-1, the J call TRBJ1-2; 8 bases map to TRBD1. V shed 0 bases and J 7 bases; nucleotides not matched to a gene: 5. The CDR3 runs to 14 residues. Germline CDR1 reads SGHRS; CDR2 reads YFSETQ. The CDR3 region is CASSLAQGAGGYTF. The CDR3 region has the DNA TGCGCCAGCAGCTTGGCCCAGGGGGCCGGTGGCTACACCTTC.

The V gene is TRBV28, the J gene TRBJ1-5; 7 bases match TRBD1. This CDR3 region has 16 residues. V was clipped by 6 bases and J by 0 bases; unmatched bases: 8. Germline-derived CDR1 and CDR2 are MDHEN and SYDVKM. CDR3 in DNA: TGTGCCAGCAGGCAGGGGGGGATCACTAGCAATCAGCCCCAGCATTTT. This translates into CASRQGGITSNQPQHF.

V and J are TRBV28 and TRBJ2-7; 10 nucleotides line up with TRBD2. With V trimmed by 4 bases and J by 7 bases, 10 bases remained unmatched. Germline CDR1 MDHEN, CDR2 SYDVKM. The CDR3 has 15 residues. The CDR3 loop is CASSSPTLTSGEQYV. The CDR3 DNA reads TGTGCCAGCAGTTCCCCGACCTTGACTAGCGGGGAGCAGTACGTC.

This clone was counted between two and nine times. This sequence joins TRBV11-3 and TRBJ1-1; no clear D. Trimming cost V 3 bases and J 3 bases, with 8 bases left between them. CDR3 length equals 13 residues. Germline CDR1 is SGHNT and CDR2 is YENEEA. This chain's CDR3 is CASSFYPYTEAFF. The CDR3 region has the DNA TGTGCCAGCAGCTTCTACCCGTACACTGAAGCTTTCTTT.

This clone was seen only once. The genes are TRBV18 and TRBJ1-2; perhaps TRBD1 as D (5 bases). The V and J ends lost 4 bases and 3 bases respectively, with 21 bases between them. This CDR3 has 17 amino acids. Germline values: CDR1 KGHSH, CDR2 LQKENI. CDR3 loop: CASSLSGTSGTYYGYTF. CDR3 DNA: TGTGCCAGCTCACTGTCCGGGACGAGTGGGACCTACTATGGCTACACCTTC.

The rearrangement uses TRBV5-1 and TRBJ1-2; TRBD1 is a possible D gene (5 bases). Germline V gives CDR1 SGHRS, CDR2 YFSETQ. V shed 4 bases and J shed 4 bases, with 14 bases lying between them. The CDR3 runs 14 residues. CDR3 amino acids: CASSTQAGTYGYTF. The CDR3 bases are TGCGCCAGCAGCACCCAAGCTGGGACCTATGGCTACACCTTC.

The gene calls are TRBV30 and TRBJ2-2; D is unclear. Germline loops: CDR1 GTSNPN, CDR2 SVGIG (reference sequence). This CDR3 contains 13 residues. V was cut by 3 bases and J by 6 bases, with 11 bases left in between. The CDR3: CAWRGMGSGELFF. The CDR3 nucleotides read TGTGCCTGGAGGGGTATGGGATCCGGGGAGCTGTTTTTT.

V usage is TRBV15 and J usage is TRBJ2-3; TRBD2 is a possible D gene (5 bases). The CDR3 consists of 15 residues. Germline V lookup: CDR1 LNHNV, CDR2 YYDKDF (reference sequence). V dropped 4 bases and J dropped 7 bases, with 18 bases sitting between them. The CDR3 loop reads CATSKEVGGSHTQYF. CDR3 DNA: TGTGCCACCAGCAAAGAGGTGGGCGGGTCCCATACGCAGTATTTT.

The gene calls are TRBV7-8 and TRBJ1-1, with TRBD1 as a possible D gene (5 bases). The CDR3 extends over 14 amino acids. Trimming removed 5 bases from V and 6 bases from J, with 16 bases in between. In germline, CDR1 is SGHVS, CDR2 FQNEAQ. The DNA for the CDR3 is TGTGCCAGCAGCGTCCAGGGCCTGGTCGCTGAAGCTTTCTTT. It translates to CASSVQGLVAEAFF.

The chain joins TRBV6-5 to TRBJ1-1, with a tentative D call TRBD1 (5 bases). CDR1 and CDR2 (germline): MNHEY, SVGAGI. The CDR3 is made up of 12 amino acids. The V gene lost 6 bases and the J gene lost 5 bases, with 10 bases spanning the gap. The CDR3: CASSQGGTEAFF. In DNA, the CDR3 is TGTGCCAGCAGCCAGGGAGGTACTGAAGCTTTCTTT.

The rearrangement joins TRBV11-1 to TRBJ2-5; 7 positions match TRBD1. V dropped 5 bases and J dropped 3; count of bases not matched to a gene: 6. The germline CDR1 and CDR2 sequences are SGHAT and FQDESV (reference sequence). The CDR3 sequence is 14 residues long. CDR3 in DNA: TGTGCCAGCAGCCCCGAAGGGGGCAAAGAGACCCAGTACTTC. It codes for CASSPEGGKETQYF.

J is TRBJ1-2 and V is TRBV29-1, with 8 bases aligning to TRBD1. Germline V CDR1 and CDR2: SQVTM, ANQGSEA. This CDR3 region has 12 residues. V dropped 3 bases and J dropped 8; count of bases not matched to a gene: 5. CDR3 residues: CSVDSDRVGYTF. In nucleotides, the CDR3 is TGCAGCGTTGATTCGGACAGGGTAGGCTACACCTTC.

The chain has TRBV5-1 and TRBJ2-1; no clear D gene. V lost 0 bases and J lost 4, with 5 bases in between. Germline CDR1 is SGHRS and CDR2 is YFSETQ. This CDR3 is built from 13 residues. CDR3 DNA sequence: TGCGCCAGCAGCTTGGGTGCGTACAATGAGCAGTTCTTC. Translation gives CASSLGAYNEQFF.

The rearrangement uses TRBV25-1 and TRBJ2-5; perhaps TRBD1 as D (6 bases). The CDR3 runs to 14 residues. CDR1 and CDR2 from the germline V gene are MGHDK and SYGVNS. V dropped 3 bases and J dropped 4 bases, with 12 bases sitting between them. The CDR3 bases are TGTGCCAGCAGTGAGGCAGGGACACGAGAGACCCAGTACTTC. Residues: CASSEAGTRETQYF.

The rearrangement links TRBV10-2 to TRBJ1-1; 12 bases map to TRBD1. The trim removed 8 bases at V and 4 bases at J, leaving 5 bases unmatched. Germline V gene lookup returns CDR1 WSHSY and CDR2 SAAADI. The CDR3 is 14 amino acids. As DNA, the CDR3 is TGCGCCAGCGGGGACAGGGGGCGGGTCACTGAAGCTTTCTTT. This codes for CASGDRGRVTEAFF.

The CDR3 DNA reads TGCGCCAGCAGCCATGATCTGTTTAGGGGGGATGGCTACACCTTC. Its protein product is CASSHDLFRGDGYTF. The V and J genes are TRBV4-1 and TRBJ1-2; tentative D call: TRBD1 (6 bases). The CDR3 totals 15 residues. V lost 3 bases and J 6 bases, leaving 17 bases between the germline ends. Germline V lookup: CDR1 MGHRA, CDR2 YSYEKL.

This clone is a singleton in its sample. CDR3 protein: CASSGVDGETQYF. The CDR3 DNA follows: TGTGCCAGCTCGGGCGTCGACGGGGAGACCCAGTACTTC. V is TRBV18 and J is TRBJ2-5; the D is unclear. Germline values: CDR1 KGHSH, CDR2 LQKENI. This CDR3 has 13 amino acids. Trimming left V 6 bases short and J 5 bases short, with 13 bases between.

In its sample, this clone was seen once. The chain joins TRBV18 to TRBJ2-7; a weak D match, TRBD2 (7 bases). The CDR3 contains 14 residues. Germline V gives CDR1 KGHSH, CDR2 LQKENI. V was clipped by 2 bases and J by 6 bases, with 14 bases between them. Here the CDR3 DNA reads TGTGCCAGCTCACCAAGGGGGGGTCCGGGCGAGCAGTACGTC. Translated: CASSPRGGPGEQYV.

This chain connects TRBV7-9 to TRBJ1-2; D unclear. V gave up 10 bases and J gave up 7 bases, with 22 bases separating them. CDR1 is SEHNR, CDR2 FQNEAQ, per germline (reference sequence). The length of the CDR3 is 14 residues. The CDR3 nucleotides read TGTGCCAACTCCCCCCCGGAGGGCCTTCGTGGCTACACCTTC. Protein product: CANSPPEGLRGYTF.

This chain links TRBV7-2 with TRBJ1-6; D may be TRBD1 (6 bases). Germline V gene sequence: CDR1 SGHTA, CDR2 FQGNSA. Trimming removed 0 bases from V and 3 bases from J, with 12 bases in between. The CDR3 is 17 amino acids. Written as DNA, the CDR3 is TGTGCCAGCAGCTTAGCGACAGGCAACGGCTATAATTCACCCCTCCACTTT. It yields the protein CASSLATGNGYNSPLHF.

This rearrangement joins TRBV28 to TRBJ1-2; D is perhaps TRBD1 (6 bases). The ends were cut back, 7 bases at V and 4 bases at J, with 19 bases in the middle. Germline CDR1 is MDHEN and CDR2 is SYDVKM. This CDR3 region has 15 residues. CDR3 in amino acids: CASKQGPIQAYGYTF. The CDR3 coding sequence is TGTGCCAGCAAGCAGGGGCCCATCCAGGCCTATGGCTACACCTTC.

This rearrangement joins TRBV28 to TRBJ1-1; D is unresolved. Trimming pared 5 bases from V and 1 base from J, leaving 8 bases between. CDR3 length equals 13 residues. Germline V gene sequence: CDR1 MDHEN, CDR2 SYDVKM. This CDR3 is CASSPTGNTEAFF. The CDR3 DNA reads as TGTGCCAGCAGTCCAACGGGGAACACTGAAGCTTTCTTT. The whole variable domain, filled in from reference TRBV28 and TRBJ1-1, reads DVKVTQSSRYLVKRTGEKVFLECVQDMDHENMFWYRQDPGLGLRLIYFSYDVKMKEKGDIPEGYSVSREKKERFSLILESASTNQTSMYLCASSPTGNTEAFFGQGTRLTVV.

The chain uses TRBV7-9 and TRBJ2-2; 10 bases agree with TRBD1. The V segment lost 5 bases and the J segment 1 base; nucleotides outside the gene matches: 4. CDR1 SEHNR and CDR2 FQNEAQ come from the germline V gene (reference sequence). The CDR3 runs to 16 residues. DNA for the CDR3: TGTGCCAGCAGCCCCCGGGACAGGGGGAACACCGGGGAGCTGTTTTTT. Its protein is CASSPRDRGNTGELFF.